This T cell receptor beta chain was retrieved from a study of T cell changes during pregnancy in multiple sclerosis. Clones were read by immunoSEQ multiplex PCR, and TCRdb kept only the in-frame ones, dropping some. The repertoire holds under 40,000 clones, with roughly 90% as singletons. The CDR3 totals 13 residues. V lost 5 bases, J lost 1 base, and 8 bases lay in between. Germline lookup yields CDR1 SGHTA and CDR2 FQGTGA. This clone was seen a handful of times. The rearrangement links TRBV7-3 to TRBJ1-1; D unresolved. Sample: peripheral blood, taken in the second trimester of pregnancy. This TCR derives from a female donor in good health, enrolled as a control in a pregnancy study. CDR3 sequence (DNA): TGTGCCAGCAGCCGATCAGGGAACACTGAAGCTTTCTTT. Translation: CASSRSGNTEAFF.